This TCR beta chain was identified in a study of blood T cell repertoires in COVID-19 (dated by TCRdb to 2019 to 2021). With respect to the entire study: Samples covering the acute and convalescent phases of COVID-19 were provided by collaborators in the United States, Italy and Spain. Samples came from the ongoing ImmuneRACE study (first 160 participants) plus 1,254 subjects from 6 global collaborators. Where available, HLA class I and class II types were taken from metadata supplied by the sample provider and were not determined by assay-based typing. Deeply sampled blood TCRbeta repertoires from subjects exposed to, actively infected with, or recovered from COVID-19 were included in the dataset. A de-identified subject ID, COVID-19 status, age in years and sex were almost always included in the sample metadata. A freely available public database, intended as a resource for researchers studying the immune response to SARS-CoV-2, is where the repertoires were released. The material from the prospective study consisted of cDNA or gDNA derived from T cells, B-cell-depleted T cells, or PBMCs.

V loses 6 bases of germline sequence and J loses 4 bases, and the interval between the two ends is 12 bases. According to the germline V gene, CDR1 reads MNHEY and CDR2 reads SVGEGT. The CDR3 covers 13 residues, taking in both the cysteine and the phenylalanine. CDR3 DNA only is kept here, 39 bases in frame from base 1. Each collaborating institution followed its own protocols to collect whole blood in K2EDTA tubes. For TCRbeta analysis, collaborators shipped samples as frozen whole blood, isolated PBMCs, or DNA extracted from either of those sample types. TCRbeta CDR3 regions were amplified from genomic DNA by means of the immunoSEQ Assay, a bias-controlled multiplex PCR. In the authors' own workflow: The number of nucleated cells in each sample was estimated by amplification of reference gene primers within the assay. To quantify the absolute abundance of each unique TCRbeta CDR3 rearrangement, sequence reads were collapsed and filtered. For each sample, productive Simpson clonality was calculated as the square root of Simpson's diversity index over productive rearrangements. TCRdb took over this immuneACCESS table, retaining in-frame rearrangements with V and J assigned. Such tables are incomplete; in checked studies, under half of the missing clones stem from an unresolved V gene, and the remainder is unexplained. The DNA was the basis for D and trimming; V, J and clone size are from that table. The sample yields around 150,000 clones; 87% were counted once. The ten largest clones take up 3.5% to 4.5% of the sample.

Points the paper makes about the study in general: The quantity of clinical and demographic metadata differed by source and by participant and was supplied without curation.

About this clone: Its antigen is not yet known. Per-base qualities were not stored, and no clone one base away is much larger.

The rearrangement joined TRBV6-2 or TRBV6-3 to TRBJ1-2; the D segment cannot be called with confidence. The specimen sequenced was peripheral blood. The origin of this receptor is a woman in her sixties or seventies with active or convalescent COVID-19. The CDR3 corresponds to CASSSPTAYGYTF. The DNA reads as follows: TGTGCCAGCAGCTCCCCTACAGCCTATGGCTACACCTTC.